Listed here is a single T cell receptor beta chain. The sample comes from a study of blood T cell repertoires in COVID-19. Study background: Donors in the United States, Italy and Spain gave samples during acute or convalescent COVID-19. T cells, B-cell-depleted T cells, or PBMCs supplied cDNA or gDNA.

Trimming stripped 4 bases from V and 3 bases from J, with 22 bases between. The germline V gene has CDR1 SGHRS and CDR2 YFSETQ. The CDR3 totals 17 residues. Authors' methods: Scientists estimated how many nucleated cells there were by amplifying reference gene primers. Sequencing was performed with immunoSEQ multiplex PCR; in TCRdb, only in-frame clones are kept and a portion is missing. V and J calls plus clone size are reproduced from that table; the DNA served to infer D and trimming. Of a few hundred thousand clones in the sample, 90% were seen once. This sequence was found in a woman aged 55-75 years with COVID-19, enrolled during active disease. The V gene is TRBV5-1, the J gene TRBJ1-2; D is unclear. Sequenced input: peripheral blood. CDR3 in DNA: TGCGCCAGCAGCCTAGCGGGGAGGGCCGTTATGGACTATGGCTACACCTTC. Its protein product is CASSLAGRAVMDYGYTF.